One sample yielded the 4 T cell receptor beta chains listed below, sequenced in a study of control samples from healthy donors and cancer patients. The repertoire was sequenced with immunoSEQ multiplex PCR; TCRdb's copy has only in-frame clones and lacks some. The sample includes about 130,000 clones, more than 85% seen only once; the top ten take around 2%. Sequenced sample: blood. The receptors here all came from a young man in good health.

The V gene is TRBV5-1, the J gene TRBJ1-2, with 7 bases aligning to TRBD1. The trim removed 1 base at V and 3 bases at J, leaving 6 bases unmatched. Germline values: CDR1 SGHRS, CDR2 YFSETQ. CDR3 length: 15 residues. The DNA for the CDR3 is TGCGCCAGCAGCTTGCGGACAGGCGGTGACTATGGCTACACCTTC. Its protein is CASSLRTGGDYGYTF.

This sequence joins TRBV29-1 and TRBJ2-2; D call uncertain. V was clipped by 8 bases and J by 2 bases, with 9 bases between them. This CDR3 is built from 12 residues. Germline-derived CDR1 and CDR2 are SQVTM and ANQGSEA. The CDR3 nucleotides read TGCAGCATCTGGAGAAACACCGGGGAGCTGTTTTTT. Translating gives CSIWRNTGELFF.

J is TRBJ2-3 and V is TRBV12-3 or TRBV12-4; D remains ambiguous. The V and J ends lost 3 bases and 3 bases respectively, with 1 base between them. This CDR3 region has 11 residues. CDR3 nucleotides: TGTGCCAGCAGTTTGACAGATACGCAGTATTTT. Protein: CASSLTDTQYF.

The chain links TRBV4-3 to TRBJ2-5, with 12 bases that match TRBD2. CDR1 is LGHNA and CDR2 is YSLEER in the germline V gene. Trimming removed 1 base from V and 5 bases from J; junction bases left unmatched: 14. The CDR3 length is 19 residues. The CDR3 sequence: CASSQAPPLAGGKDETQYF. DNA of the CDR3: TGCGCCAGCAGCCAAGCCCCCCCGCTAGCGGGAGGGAAGGATGAGACCCAGTACTTC.